The clone carrying this T cell receptor (beta chain) was detected once. This entry is derived from a study of cytomegalovirus exposure and HLA in healthy donors. Libraries were prepared by immunoSEQ multiplex PCR; TCRdb keeps only in-frame clonotypes and omits some of them. In the table there are about 360,000 clones, about nine tenths of which are singletons. The germline V gene has CDR1 MNHEY and CDR2 SMNVEV (reference sequence). The germline V and J ends were trimmed by 1 base and 2 bases, with 18 bases remaining between them. The CDR3 covers 17 residues. The donors were in the approximately 120-subject validation cohort, distinct from the roughly 700-subject first cohort.

This clonotype was sampled from a woman between 18 and 30 years old in good health and CMV-seronegative. The chain links TRBV27 to TRBJ2-7; tentative D call: TRBD2 (6 bases). The sample was PBMCs. The CDR3 sequence is CASSLLGPAGTPYEQYF. CDR3 nucleotide sequence: TGTGCCAGCAGTTTATTAGGCCCGGCCGGGACTCCCTACGAGCAGTACTTC.